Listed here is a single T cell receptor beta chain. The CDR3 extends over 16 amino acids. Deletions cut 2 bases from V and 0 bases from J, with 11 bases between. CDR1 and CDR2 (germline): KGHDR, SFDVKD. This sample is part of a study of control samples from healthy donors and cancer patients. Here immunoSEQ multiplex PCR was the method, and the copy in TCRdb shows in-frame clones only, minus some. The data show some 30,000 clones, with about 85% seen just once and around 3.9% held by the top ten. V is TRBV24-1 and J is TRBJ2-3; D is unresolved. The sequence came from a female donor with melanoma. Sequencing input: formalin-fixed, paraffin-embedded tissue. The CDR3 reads CATSDYPRSSTDTQYF. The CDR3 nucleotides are TGTGCCACCAGTGATTACCCTAGATCGAGCACAGATACGCAGTATTTT.